This TCR beta chain originates from a study of blood T cell repertoires in COVID-19. The wider study: The United States, Italy and Spain were the sources of the acute and convalescent COVID-19 samples. PBMCs, B-cell-depleted T cells, or T cells were the source of the cDNA or gDNA that made up the material.

Trimming took 2 bases from V and 7 from J; bases not matched to a gene: 9. CDR3 length: 16 amino acids. The germline gives CDR1 SGHDT, CDR2 YYEEEE. Original handling: From reference gene primer amplification, estimates of nucleated cell counts were derived. Here immunoSEQ multiplex PCR was the method, and the copy in TCRdb shows in-frame clones only, minus some. V and J calls and clone size are as listed in that table; D and trimming were resolved from the DNA. This sample has a few hundred thousand clones, with around 90% found just once. Exposed participants came across a COVID-19 case within 2 weeks before study entry.

This clonotype was sampled from a middle-aged woman who had been exposed to COVID-19. This chain uses TRBV5-6 with TRBJ1-6; 7 bases align to TRBD1. Sequencing used PBMCs or T cells enriched from blood (not recorded which). The CDR3 DNA follows: TGTGCCAGCAGCTTTCGGGACAGTCTAAGAAATTCACCCCTCCACTTT. This codes for CASSFRDSLRNSPLHF. Drawing the rest from reference TRBV5-6 and TRBJ1-6, the complete variable domain is DAGVTQSPTHLIKTRGQQVTLRCSPKSGHDTVSWYQQALGQGPQFIFQYYEEEERQRGNFPDRFSGHQFPNYSSELNVNALLLGDSALYLCASSFRDSLRNSPLHFGNGTRLTVT.